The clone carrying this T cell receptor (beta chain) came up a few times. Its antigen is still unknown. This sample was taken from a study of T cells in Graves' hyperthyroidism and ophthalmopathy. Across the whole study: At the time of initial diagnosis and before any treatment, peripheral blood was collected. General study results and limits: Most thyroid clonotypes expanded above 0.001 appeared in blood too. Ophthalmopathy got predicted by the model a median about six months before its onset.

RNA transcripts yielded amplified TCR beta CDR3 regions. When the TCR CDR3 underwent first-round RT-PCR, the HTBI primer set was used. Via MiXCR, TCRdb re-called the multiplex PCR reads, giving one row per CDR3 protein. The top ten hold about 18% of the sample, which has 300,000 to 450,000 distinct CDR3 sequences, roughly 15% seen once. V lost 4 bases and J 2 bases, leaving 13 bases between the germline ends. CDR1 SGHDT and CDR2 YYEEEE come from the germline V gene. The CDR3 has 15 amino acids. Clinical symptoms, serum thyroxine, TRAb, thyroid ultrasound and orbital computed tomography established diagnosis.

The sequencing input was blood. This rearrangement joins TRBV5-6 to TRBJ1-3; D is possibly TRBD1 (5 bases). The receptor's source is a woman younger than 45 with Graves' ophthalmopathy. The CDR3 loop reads CASSPHWGPGNTIYF. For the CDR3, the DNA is TGTGCCAGCAGCCCCCATTGGGGACCTGGAAACACCATATATTTT.